Reported below is one T cell receptor (beta chain). Germline V lookup: CDR1 SGHTA, CDR2 FQGNSA. Between the trimmed V and J ends, which lost 1 base and 0 bases, there was a span of 8 bases. The CDR3 extends over 15 amino acids. TCRdb ran MiXCR on the PCR reads and lists one entry per CDR3 protein. The sample includes just over 15,000 distinct CDR3 sequences, around 50% of them seen just once. This specimen comes from a study of tumor-infiltrating lymphocytes in oesophageal squamous cell carcinoma. The origin of this receptor is a male donor with esophageal squamous cell carcinoma. J is TRBJ2-3 and V is TRBV7-2; tentative D call: TRBD1 (5 bases). Input material: esophageal tumor tissue. The CDR3 bases are TGTGCCAGCAGCTTAGTAAGGGGTAGCACAGATACGCAGTATTTT. Translating it yields CASSLVRGSTDTQYF.